The 16 T cell receptor beta chains presented below share a single source sample, sequenced in a study of cytomegalovirus exposure and HLA in healthy donors. Primers for the PCR totalled 60 Vbeta and 13 Jbeta. The protocol was immunoSEQ multiplex PCR, while the TCRdb copy is restricted to in-frame clones and leaves out a portion. The sample holds some 240,000 clones, nearly 95% seen once. The specimen was PBMCs. Source of these receptors: a girl aged 2 to 10 in good health and CMV-seronegative.

This sequence joins TRBV7-9 and TRBJ1-5; 7 nucleotides match TRBD1. This CDR3 contains 15 residues. The germline V gene encodes CDR1 SEHNR and CDR2 FQNEAQ (reference sequence). V lost 5 bases, J lost 7 bases, and 11 bases stayed unmatched. Here the CDR3 DNA reads TGTGCCAGCAGCCCCGGAGGAGGGGGCAGGCAGCCCCAGCATTTT. Encoded protein: CASSPGGGGRQPQHF.

The V gene is TRBV18, the J gene TRBJ1-4; tentative D call: TRBD1 (6 bases). The CDR3 runs to 14 residues. The V end was cut by 1 base, the J end by 5 bases, with 8 bases between. Germline V gives CDR1 KGHSH, CDR2 LQKENI. The CDR3 sequence: CASSPRGQNEKLFF. CDR3 sequence (DNA): TGTGCCAGCTCACCACGGGGGCAGAATGAAAAACTGTTTTTT.

The chain joins TRBV5-1 to TRBJ1-1, with 9 bases aligning to TRBD1. Germline assignment: CDR1 SGHRS and CDR2 YFSETQ. This CDR3 has 15 residues. V lost 4 bases and J lost 5; bases outside the gene matches: 9. CDR3 loop: CASSPPDRGGTEAFF. Written as DNA, the CDR3 is TGCGCCAGCAGCCCACCGGACAGGGGCGGTACTGAAGCTTTCTTT.

This clone appeared a few times. The rearrangement joins TRBV7-6 to TRBJ2-2, with 7 bases matching TRBD2. V shed 4 bases and J 10 bases; nucleotides not matched to a gene: 18. The CDR3 covers 17 residues. Per the germline V gene, CDR1 is SGHVS and CDR2 is FNYEAQ. CDR3 nucleotide sequence: TGTGCCAGCAGCTCCGGGGGTCGGGAGGCAGGAACTGTGGAGCTGTTTTTT. This encodes CASSSGGREAGTVELFF.

V gene TRBV29-1 combines with J gene TRBJ1-2; weak D call: TRBD1 (6 bases). Germline V CDR1 and CDR2: SQVTM, ANQGSEA. V shed 7 bases and J shed 2 bases, with 11 bases lying between them. The CDR3 is made up of 12 amino acids. The DNA for the CDR3 is TGCAGCGGTCGAGGACAGAACTATGGCTACACCTTC. Translation gives CSGRGQNYGYTF.

A single count supports this clone. J is TRBJ1-4 and V is TRBV6-5, with unresolved D. The germline V gene has CDR1 MNHEY and CDR2 SVGAGI. V lost 2 bases and J lost 0, with 4 bases in between. This CDR3 region has 14 residues. CDR3: CASSYRSTNEKLFF. In DNA form, the CDR3 reads TGTGCCAGCAGTTACCGGTCAACTAATGAAAAACTGTTTTTT.

This clone was detected once. The chain carries TRBV27 and TRBJ2-2; 7 nucleotides align to TRBD1. The CDR3 sequence is 16 residues long. Germline CDR1 and CDR2: MNHEY and SMNVEV (reference sequence). Trimming removed 1 base from V and 0 bases from J; junction bases left unmatched: 2. CDR3 protein: CASSLYRGPNTGELFF. The CDR3 region has the DNA TGTGCCAGCAGTTTATATAGGGGGCCGAACACCGGGGAGCTGTTTTTT.

The chain combines TRBV11-2 with TRBJ2-2; 7 bases align to TRBD2. Unmatched junction bases numbered 10, after V lost 5 bases and J lost 4 bases. Germline-derived CDR1 and CDR2 are SGHAT and FQNNGV. CDR3 length: 16 amino acids. DNA of the CDR3: TGTGCCAGCAGCCCCCAGTCGGGGGGACCCACCGGGGAGCTGTTTTTT. This gives the protein CASSPQSGGPTGELFF.

The gene calls are TRBV19 and TRBJ1-5; 7 nucleotides align to TRBD1. The CDR3 runs to 17 residues. Germline V gene data show CDR1 as LNHDA and CDR2 as SQIVND (reference sequence). V dropped 4 bases and J dropped 3; count of bases not matched to a gene: 12. The CDR3 bases are TGTGCCAGTAGTACTCTTTCCCCAACAGGGGTCAATCAGCCCCAGCATTTT. This codes for CASSTLSPTGVNQPQHF.

The rearrangement links TRBV9 to TRBJ2-7; D call uncertain. CDR1 SGDLS and CDR2 YYNGEE come from the germline V gene. Trimming removed 0 bases from V and 0 bases from J, with 7 bases in between. CDR3 length equals 14 residues. CDR3 DNA: TGTGCCAGCAGCGTAGCGGTCGGCTCCTACGAGCAGTACTTC. Protein: CASSVAVGSYEQYF.

This chain uses TRBV7-7 with TRBJ2-1, with unresolved D. This CDR3 contains 13 residues. The germline gives CDR1 SSHAT, CDR2 FNYEAQ (reference sequence). Between the trimmed V and J ends, which lost 4 bases and 8 bases, there was a span of 12 bases. This CDR3 reads CASSSKADDEQFF. DNA of the CDR3: TGTGCCAGCAGCTCCAAGGCGGATGATGAGCAGTTCTTC.

As concerns this clone: Mismatch with germline at one junction end may stem from a read error. The genes are TRBV7-9 and TRBJ2-2; perhaps TRBD2 as D (6 bases). From germline, CDR1 is SEHNR and CDR2 FQNEAQ (reference sequence). CDR3 length equals 16 residues. The CDR3 sequence: CSSSPRNGTPTGELFF. The CDR3 coding sequence is TGTTCCAGCAGTCCCCGTAACGGGACTCCGACCGGGGAGCTGTTTTTT.

V usage is TRBV6-1 and J usage is TRBJ1-2; TRBD1 matches at 12 bases. The CDR3 totals 18 residues. V trimming: 4 bases; J trimming: 5 bases; junction bases outside the gene matches: 14. The V gene's germline CDR1 is MNHNS and CDR2 SASEGT. In nucleotides, the CDR3 is TGTGCCAGCAGTGGGGGACAGGGGGCGACCGGGAAAAAATATGGCTACACCTTC. Its translation is CASSGGQGATGKKYGYTF.

The chain uses TRBV7-3 and TRBJ2-7; D might be TRBD1 (6 bases). The V gene's germline CDR1 is SGHTA and CDR2 FQGTGA. With 4 bases removed from V and 6 bases from J, the gap between germline ends came to 10 bases. The CDR3 runs to 12 residues. Here the CDR3 reads CASSSQGSEQYF. The CDR3 DNA sequence: TGTGCCAGCAGCTCACAGGGTTCCGAGCAGTACTTC.

This clone came up once. The chain is built from TRBV7-6 and TRBJ1-5, with TRBD1 as a possible D gene (5 bases). Germline loops: CDR1 SGHVS, CDR2 FNYEAQ. The V end lost 2 bases, the J end lost 5 bases, and 16 bases lay between the germline ends. The CDR3 totals 16 residues. The CDR3 DNA follows: TGTGCCAGCAGCTTAACCCCCGGGCCACAGGATCAGCCCCAGCATTTT. This gives the protein CASSLTPGPQDQPQHF.

The chain couples TRBV11-2 to TRBJ2-5, with TRBD1 as a possible D gene (5 bases). CDR3 size: 14 residues. Germline V lookup: CDR1 SGHAT, CDR2 FQNNGV. Between the trimmed V and J ends, which lost 3 bases and 5 bases, there was a span of 13 bases. The CDR3 region has the DNA TGTGCCAGCAGCTTGACAGTTTTATCGGAGACCCAGTACTTC. Encoded protein: CASSLTVLSETQYF.